These 18 T cell receptor beta chains were sequenced from one sample in a study of T cell responses to AZD1222 COVID-19 vaccine. Generated by immunoSEQ multiplex PCR, the TCRdb table keeps only in-frame clones and is missing some. The sample has 200,000 or so clones, approximately 93% seen once. The sample was peripheral blood, taken 28 days after the second AZD1222 dose. These receptors came from an adult who received the AZD1222 COVID-19 vaccine.

The rearrangement joins TRBV3-1 (or the pseudogene TRBV3-2) to TRBJ1-2; no definite D call. V lost 5 bases and J 6 bases, leaving 13 bases between the germline ends. Germline V gene lookup returns CDR1 LGHDT and CDR2 YNNKEL (reference sequence). The CDR3 consists of 13 residues. The DNA for the CDR3 is TGTGCCAGCAGCACCCGGGAGGGCCATGGCTACACCTTC. It specifies CASSTREGHGYTF.

V is TRBV5-4 and J is TRBJ2-7, with 10 bases aligning to TRBD1. Germline trimming cut 3 bases from V and 0 bases from J; bases unmatched to any gene: 3. CDR1 is SGHNT, CDR2 YYREEE, per germline (reference sequence). The CDR3 runs to 15 residues. CDR3 DNA sequence: TGTGCCAGCAGCTGGAGGGACAGGGGCTCCTACGAGCAGTACTTC. Translation: CASSWRDRGSYEQYF.

V gene TRBV7-9 combines with J gene TRBJ1-2; 10 nucleotides line up with TRBD1. The CDR3 has 15 amino acids. Germline CDR1 reads SEHNR; CDR2 reads FQNEAQ (reference sequence). Germline trimming cut 4 bases from V and 4 bases from J; bases unmatched to any gene: 6. The CDR3 sequence: CASSSRTGGGYGYTF. The CDR3, as DNA: TGTGCCAGCAGCTCCCGGACAGGGGGTGGCTATGGCTACACCTTC.

The genes are TRBV9 and TRBJ2-4; D is unresolved. The ends were cut back, 3 bases at V and 5 bases at J, with 3 bases in the middle. Germline V CDR1 and CDR2: SGDLS, YYNGEE. The CDR3 runs to 11 residues. CDR3 loop: CASSDENIQYF. CDR3 DNA sequence: TGTGCCAGCAGCGACGAAAACATTCAGTACTTC.

V is TRBV7-9 and J is TRBJ1-2; perhaps TRBD1 as D (6 bases). Germline-derived CDR1 and CDR2 are SEHNR and FQNEAQ (reference sequence). The ends were cut back, 5 bases at V and 0 bases at J, with 13 bases in the middle. The CDR3 covers 15 residues. CDR3 DNA: TGTGCCAGCAGCAGATGGGACACGGCTAACTATGGCTACACCTTC. Translating it yields CASSRWDTANYGYTF.

The rearrangement uses TRBV4-2 and TRBJ2-7; 11 bases are shared with TRBD1. The CDR3 sequence is 18 residues long. CDR1 and CDR2 from the germline V gene are LGHNA and YNFKEQ. V lost 1 base, J lost 0 bases, and 8 bases stayed unmatched. The CDR3 is CASSQGTGGAGDSYEQYF. The CDR3 bases are TGTGCCAGCAGCCAAGGGACAGGGGGCGCCGGGGACTCCTACGAGCAGTACTTC.

The chain joins TRBV18 to TRBJ2-1; TRBD2 matches 12 bases. CDR1 KGHSH and CDR2 LQKENI come from the germline V gene. The CDR3 loop spans 16 amino acids. The junction had 8 bases not matched to a gene; V was cut back by 5 bases and J by 6 bases. The DNA for the CDR3 is TGTGCCAGCTCAGTCGGGGCTAGCGGGGGGGCCAATGAGCAGTTCTTC. This gives the protein CASSVGASGGANEQFF.

This rearrangement joins TRBV12-5 to TRBJ2-1, with D unclear. Germline CDR1 and CDR2: LGHNT and FRNRAP. Trimming took off 6 bases at V and 0 bases at J, with 15 bases between the two ends. The CDR3 covers 16 residues. The CDR3 coding sequence is TGTGCTAGTGGGGTTAGTGCGGCGCCCTCCTACAATGAGCAGTTCTTC. It specifies CASGVSAAPSYNEQFF.

The rearrangement joins TRBV6-1 to TRBJ1-6; D gene uncertain. The V gene's germline CDR1 is MNHNS and CDR2 SASEGT. The V end was cut by 7 bases, the J end by 8 bases, with 12 bases between. This CDR3 region has 13 residues. This chain's CDR3 is CASKGRRDSPLHF. The CDR3 DNA sequence: TGTGCCAGCAAAGGGCGTAGGGATTCACCCCTCCACTTT.

CDR3 DNA: TGTGCCAGCATTTTTGAGTGGAACACTGAAGCTTTCTTT. Translating gives CASIFEWNTEAFF. This chain links TRBV28 with TRBJ1-1; D remains unclear. With 7 bases removed from V and 1 base from J, the gap between germline ends came to 10 bases. The CDR3 has 13 residues. CDR1 is MDHEN, CDR2 SYDVKM, per germline.

This rearrangement joins TRBV19 to TRBJ2-2; TRBD1 agrees at 7 bases. The CDR3 extends over 16 amino acids. Losses at the gene ends were 5 bases for V and 7 bases for J; bases not matched to a gene: 13. Germline loops: CDR1 LNHDA, CDR2 SQIVND (reference sequence). Written as DNA, the CDR3 is TGTGCCAGTAGTGTCGGACAGGTGAGGGACATCGGGGAGCTGTTTTTT. Its protein product is CASSVGQVRDIGELFF.

The chain joins TRBV7-2 to TRBJ1-2, with D perhaps TRBD1 (6 bases). Germline V gene lookup returns CDR1 SGHTA and CDR2 FQGNSA. The CDR3 extends over 17 amino acids. V dropped 1 base and J dropped 7 bases, with 22 bases sitting between them. The CDR3 loop is CASSLGGRQGFWSGYTF. DNA for the CDR3: TGTGCCAGCAGCTTAGGGGGTAGGCAGGGGTTTTGGTCTGGCTACACCTTC.

The chain has TRBV5-5 and TRBJ1-4; 7 nucleotides agree with TRBD1. CDR3 length: 16 amino acids. The V segment lost 4 bases and the J segment 8 bases; nucleotides outside the gene matches: 14. From germline, CDR1 is SGHKS and CDR2 YYEKEE (reference sequence). This CDR3 is CASSQGGGSWPEKLFF. In DNA form, the CDR3 reads TGTGCCAGCAGCCAGGGGGGCGGTTCTTGGCCGGAAAAACTGTTTTTT.

The chain has TRBV9 and TRBJ1-6, with D perhaps matching TRBD1 (5 bases). The V gene lost 0 bases and the J gene lost 7 bases, with 14 bases spanning the gap. The germline V gene encodes CDR1 SGDLS and CDR2 YYNGEE. The CDR3 totals 16 residues. CDR3 protein: CASSVASQGGNSPLHF. As DNA, the CDR3 is TGTGCCAGCAGCGTAGCTAGCCAGGGTGGGAATTCACCCCTCCACTTT.

The rearrangement uses TRBV27 and TRBJ1-5; D is uncertain. Germline CDR1 and CDR2: MNHEY and SMNVEV (reference sequence). Trimming took 0 bases from V and 7 from J, leaving 10 bases between them. The CDR3 runs to 14 residues. CDR3 region: CASSLSSEGQPQHF. The DNA of the CDR3 is TGTGCCAGCAGTTTATCTTCAGAGGGACAGCCCCAGCATTTT.

The J gene is TRBJ1-5, the V gene TRBV18; the D is unclear. V gave up 3 bases and J gave up 2 bases, with 17 bases separating them. The CDR3 sequence is 17 residues long. The germline V gene has CDR1 KGHSH and CDR2 LQKENI. CDR3 nucleotide sequence: TGTGCCAGCTCACCCCCTTTTGGGTTGGGTGGCAATCAGCCCCAGCATTTT. It specifies CASSPPFGLGGNQPQHF.

The V gene is TRBV7-2, the J gene TRBJ2-2; no firm D call. Between the trimmed V and J ends, which lost 5 bases and 3 bases, there was a span of 13 bases. Germline CDR1 reads SGHTA; CDR2 reads FQGNSA. CDR3 size: 15 residues. CDR3 in amino acids: CASSPGISYTGELFF. The DNA of the CDR3 is TGTGCCAGCAGCCCTGGAATCTCCTACACCGGGGAGCTGTTTTTT.

The J gene is TRBJ2-5, the V gene TRBV5-5, with D possibly matching TRBD1 (6 bases). V lost 0 bases, J lost 5 bases, and 14 bases lay in between. Germline-derived CDR1 and CDR2 are SGHKS and YYEKEE (reference sequence). This CDR3 contains 15 residues. This CDR3 is CASSLVTGHRETQYF. CDR3 DNA sequence: TGTGCCAGCAGCTTGGTTACGGGACATCGGGAGACCCAGTACTTC. The variable domain in full, completed from reference TRBV5-5 and TRBJ2-5, reads DAGVTQSPTHLIKTRGQQVTLRCSPISGHKSVSWYQQVLGQGPQFIFQYYEKEERGRGNFPDRFSARQFPNYSSELNVNALLLGDSALYLCASSLVTGHRETQYFGPGTRLLVL.